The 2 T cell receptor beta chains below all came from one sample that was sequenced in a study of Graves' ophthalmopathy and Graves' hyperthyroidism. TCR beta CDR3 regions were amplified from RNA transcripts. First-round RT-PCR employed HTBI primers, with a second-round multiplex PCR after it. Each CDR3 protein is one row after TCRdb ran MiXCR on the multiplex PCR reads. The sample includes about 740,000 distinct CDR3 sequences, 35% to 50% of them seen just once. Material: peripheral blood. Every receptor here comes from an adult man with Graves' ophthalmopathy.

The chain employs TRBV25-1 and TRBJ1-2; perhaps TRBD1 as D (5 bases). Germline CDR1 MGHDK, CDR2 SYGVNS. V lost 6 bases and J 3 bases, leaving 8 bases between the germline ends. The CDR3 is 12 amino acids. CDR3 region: CASRPTDYGYTF. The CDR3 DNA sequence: TGTGCCAGCAGACCGACAGACTATGGCTACACCTTC.

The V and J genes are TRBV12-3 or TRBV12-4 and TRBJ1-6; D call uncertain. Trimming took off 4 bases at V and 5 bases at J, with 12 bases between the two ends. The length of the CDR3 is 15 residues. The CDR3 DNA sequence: TGTGCCAGCAGTTACTCAGAGGCTAATAATTCACCCCTCCACTTT. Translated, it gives CASSYSEANNSPLHF.